A selection of T cell receptor beta chains follows, all from one sample in a study of T cell repertoires in cytomegalovirus infection. TCRdb fed the reads into MiXCR, producing one record per CDR3 protein. The sample has 510,000 or so distinct CDR3 sequences, approximately 26% seen once; the top ten hold roughly an eighth. Source material: PBMCs. These receptors were taken from a human donor in good health (CMV status not recorded). Some clones in this sample may be carry-over from other donors' samples. CDR3s leave out the opening cysteine and the closing phenylalanine or tryptophan.

v_call: TRBV7-2; j_call: TRBJ1-1; cdr3_aa: ASSPDVVVEAF
v_call: TRBV7-2; j_call: TRBJ2-1; cdr3_aa: ASSPQVPNEQF
v_call: TRBV20-1; j_call: TRBJ1-2; cdr3_aa: SAFTGGAYGYT
v_call: TRBV29-1; j_call: TRBJ2-5; cdr3_aa: SVEIGQTQETQY
v_call: TRBV6-5; j_call: TRBJ2-6; cdr3_aa: ASSYAGAGANVLT
v_call: TRBV29-1; j_call: TRBJ1-2; cdr3_aa: SGSSDGTNYGYT
v_call: TRBV20-1; j_call: TRBJ2-3; cdr3_aa: SARAAADTQY
v_call: TRBV2; j_call: TRBJ2-1; cdr3_aa: ASTRQGSYNEQF
v_call: TRBV11-2; j_call: TRBJ2-1; cdr3_aa: ASRRAGPRRVEQF
v_call: TRBV7-9; j_call: TRBJ2-5; cdr3_aa: ASSSTNGLAGRETQY
v_call: TRBV14; j_call: TRBJ2-1; cdr3_aa: ASSQAGGWNEQF
v_call: TRBV7-2; j_call: TRBJ1-2; cdr3_aa: ASSRLRSDRGHNYGYT
v_call: TRBV5-1; j_call: TRBJ1-1; cdr3_aa: ASSSGFRGLPNTEAF
v_call: TRBV19; j_call: TRBJ2-1; cdr3_aa: ASSMYRGGMDNEQF
v_call: TRBV5-1; j_call: TRBJ2-3; cdr3_aa: ASSRQGRGDTQY
v_call: TRBV30; j_call: TRBJ2-1; cdr3_aa: AWQQGGNEQF
v_call: TRBV12-3/TRBV12-4; j_call: TRBJ1-4; cdr3_aa: ASTHRDGGEKLF
v_call: TRBV19; j_call: TRBJ2-4; cdr3_aa: ASQGLTLAKNIQY
v_call: TRBV7-9; j_call: TRBJ2-1; cdr3_aa: ASSLVPGYGANNEQF
v_call: TRBV11-3; j_call: TRBJ2-1; cdr3_aa: ASSPGGQGLNNEQF
v_call: TRBV7-3; j_call: TRBJ2-1; cdr3_aa: ASSLFALGGTSYNEQF
v_call: TRBV6-2/TRBV6-3; j_call: TRBJ2-2; cdr3_aa: ASRRGTANTGELF
v_call: TRBV5-1; j_call: TRBJ1-1; cdr3_aa: ASSLADRSFEAF
v_call: TRBV30; j_call: TRBJ2-3; cdr3_aa: AWRGWDMSTDTQY
v_call: TRBV19; j_call: TRBJ1-1; cdr3_aa: ASSMDGTVEAF
v_call: TRBV6-2/TRBV6-3; j_call: TRBJ2-1; cdr3_aa: ASSHEGFSNEQF
v_call: TRBV4-3; j_call: TRBJ2-5; cdr3_aa: ASSFSRNQETQY
v_call: TRBV20-1; j_call: TRBJ2-5; cdr3_aa: SAPGQGPQY